Sequencing of this T cell receptor (beta chain) was carried out in a study of cytomegalovirus exposure and HLA in healthy donors. This CDR3 contains 13 residues. Per germline, CDR1 SEHNR and CDR2 FQNEAQ (reference sequence). V gave up 1 base and J gave up 7 bases, with 10 bases separating them. As for this clone: The antigen is undetermined.

The PCR employed 60 Vbeta primers together with 13 Jbeta primers. The table came from immunoSEQ multiplex PCR; TCRdb's copy has only in-frame clones and leaves some out. The data show fewer than 150,000 clones, 70% to 80% seen once. Findings and limits, study-wide: Rare TCR sequences predominated, though certain public TCRs were found in many donors.

The chain recombines TRBV7-9 with TRBJ1-2; D is ambiguous. Sequenced material: PBMCs. The source of this sequence is a young man in good health and CMV-seronegative. CDR3 protein: CASSLGVGSGYTF. The CDR3 DNA sequence: TGTGCCAGCAGCTTAGGTGTTGGGAGTGGCTACACCTTC.